This TCR beta chain is from a study of neurological immune-mediated disorders. General study points: The level of TCR clonal expansion was highest in patients with HTLV-1-associated myelopathy and lowest in multiple sclerosis, where it fell below the level seen in healthy controls.

The CDR3 extends over 14 amino acids. The ends were cut back, 4 bases at V and 1 base at J, with 11 bases in the middle. Germline CDR1 DFQATT, CDR2 SNEGSKA (reference sequence). 5'RACE generated cDNA with 10-nucleotide random UMIs. From the 5' RACE reads, TCRdb called clonotypes with MiXCR, one entry per CDR3 protein. Of some 25,000 distinct CDR3 sequences in the sample, over 6.5% were seen once. This clonotype was counted ten times or more. Its antigen is undetermined. The receptor was derived from a woman in her forties in good health. This chain connects TRBV20-1 to TRBJ2-4, with D maybe TRBD1 (6 bases). Sequencing used PBMCs. The DNA of the CDR3 is TGCAGTGCTATGACAGGCGGGGCCAAAAACATTCAGTACTTC. It encodes CSAMTGGAKNIQYF.